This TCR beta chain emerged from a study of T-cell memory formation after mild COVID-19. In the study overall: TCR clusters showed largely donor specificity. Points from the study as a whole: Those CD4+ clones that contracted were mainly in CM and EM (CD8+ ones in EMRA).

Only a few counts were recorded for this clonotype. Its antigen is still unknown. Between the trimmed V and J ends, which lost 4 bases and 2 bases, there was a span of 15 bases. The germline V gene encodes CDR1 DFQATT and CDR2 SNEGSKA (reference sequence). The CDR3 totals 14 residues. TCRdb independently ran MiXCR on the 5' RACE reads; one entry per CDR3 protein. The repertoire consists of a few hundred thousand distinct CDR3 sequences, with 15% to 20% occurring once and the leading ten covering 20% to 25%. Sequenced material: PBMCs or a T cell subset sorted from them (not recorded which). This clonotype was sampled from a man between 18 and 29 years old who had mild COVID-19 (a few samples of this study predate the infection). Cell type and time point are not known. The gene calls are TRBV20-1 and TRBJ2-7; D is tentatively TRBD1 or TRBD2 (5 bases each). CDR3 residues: CSANEPGRPYEQYF. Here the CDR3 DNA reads TGCAGTGCTAACGAGCCGGGACGGCCCTACGAGCAGTACTTC.